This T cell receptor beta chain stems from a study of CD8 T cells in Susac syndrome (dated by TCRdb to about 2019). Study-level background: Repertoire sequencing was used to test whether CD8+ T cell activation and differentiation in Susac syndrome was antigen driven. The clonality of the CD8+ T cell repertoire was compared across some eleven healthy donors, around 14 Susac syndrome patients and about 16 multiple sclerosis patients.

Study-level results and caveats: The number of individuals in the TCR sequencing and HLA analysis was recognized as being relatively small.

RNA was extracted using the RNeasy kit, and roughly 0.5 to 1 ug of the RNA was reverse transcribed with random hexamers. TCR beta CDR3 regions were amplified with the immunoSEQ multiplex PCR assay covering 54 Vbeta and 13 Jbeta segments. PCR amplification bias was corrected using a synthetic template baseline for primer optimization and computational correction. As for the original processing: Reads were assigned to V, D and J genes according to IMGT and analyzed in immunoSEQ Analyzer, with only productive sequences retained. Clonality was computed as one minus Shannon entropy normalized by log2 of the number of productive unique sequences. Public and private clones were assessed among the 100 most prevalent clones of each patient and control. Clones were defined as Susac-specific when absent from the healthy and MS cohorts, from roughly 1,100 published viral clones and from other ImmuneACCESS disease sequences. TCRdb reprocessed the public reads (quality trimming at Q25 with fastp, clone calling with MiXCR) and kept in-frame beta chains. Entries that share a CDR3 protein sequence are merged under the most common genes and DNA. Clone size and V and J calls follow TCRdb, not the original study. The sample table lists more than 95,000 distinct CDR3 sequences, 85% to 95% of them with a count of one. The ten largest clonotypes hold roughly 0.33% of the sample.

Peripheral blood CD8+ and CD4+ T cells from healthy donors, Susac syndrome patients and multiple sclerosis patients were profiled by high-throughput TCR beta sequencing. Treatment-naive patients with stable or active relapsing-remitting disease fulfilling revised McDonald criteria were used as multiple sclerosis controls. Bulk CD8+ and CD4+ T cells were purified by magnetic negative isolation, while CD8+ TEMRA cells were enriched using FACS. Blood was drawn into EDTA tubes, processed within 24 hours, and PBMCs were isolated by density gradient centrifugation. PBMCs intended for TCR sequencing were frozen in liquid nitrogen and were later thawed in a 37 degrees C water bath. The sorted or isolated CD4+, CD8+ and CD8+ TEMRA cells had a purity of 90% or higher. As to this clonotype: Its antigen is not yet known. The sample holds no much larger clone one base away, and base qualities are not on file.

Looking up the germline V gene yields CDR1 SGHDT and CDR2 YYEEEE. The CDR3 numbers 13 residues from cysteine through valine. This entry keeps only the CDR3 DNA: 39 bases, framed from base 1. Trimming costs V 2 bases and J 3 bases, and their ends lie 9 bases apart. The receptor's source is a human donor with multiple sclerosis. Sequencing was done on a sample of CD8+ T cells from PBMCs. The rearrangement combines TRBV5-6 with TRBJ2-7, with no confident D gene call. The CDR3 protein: CASSFSSLYEQYV. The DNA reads TGTGCCAGCAGCTTCAGTTCCCTCTACGAGCAGTACGTC.